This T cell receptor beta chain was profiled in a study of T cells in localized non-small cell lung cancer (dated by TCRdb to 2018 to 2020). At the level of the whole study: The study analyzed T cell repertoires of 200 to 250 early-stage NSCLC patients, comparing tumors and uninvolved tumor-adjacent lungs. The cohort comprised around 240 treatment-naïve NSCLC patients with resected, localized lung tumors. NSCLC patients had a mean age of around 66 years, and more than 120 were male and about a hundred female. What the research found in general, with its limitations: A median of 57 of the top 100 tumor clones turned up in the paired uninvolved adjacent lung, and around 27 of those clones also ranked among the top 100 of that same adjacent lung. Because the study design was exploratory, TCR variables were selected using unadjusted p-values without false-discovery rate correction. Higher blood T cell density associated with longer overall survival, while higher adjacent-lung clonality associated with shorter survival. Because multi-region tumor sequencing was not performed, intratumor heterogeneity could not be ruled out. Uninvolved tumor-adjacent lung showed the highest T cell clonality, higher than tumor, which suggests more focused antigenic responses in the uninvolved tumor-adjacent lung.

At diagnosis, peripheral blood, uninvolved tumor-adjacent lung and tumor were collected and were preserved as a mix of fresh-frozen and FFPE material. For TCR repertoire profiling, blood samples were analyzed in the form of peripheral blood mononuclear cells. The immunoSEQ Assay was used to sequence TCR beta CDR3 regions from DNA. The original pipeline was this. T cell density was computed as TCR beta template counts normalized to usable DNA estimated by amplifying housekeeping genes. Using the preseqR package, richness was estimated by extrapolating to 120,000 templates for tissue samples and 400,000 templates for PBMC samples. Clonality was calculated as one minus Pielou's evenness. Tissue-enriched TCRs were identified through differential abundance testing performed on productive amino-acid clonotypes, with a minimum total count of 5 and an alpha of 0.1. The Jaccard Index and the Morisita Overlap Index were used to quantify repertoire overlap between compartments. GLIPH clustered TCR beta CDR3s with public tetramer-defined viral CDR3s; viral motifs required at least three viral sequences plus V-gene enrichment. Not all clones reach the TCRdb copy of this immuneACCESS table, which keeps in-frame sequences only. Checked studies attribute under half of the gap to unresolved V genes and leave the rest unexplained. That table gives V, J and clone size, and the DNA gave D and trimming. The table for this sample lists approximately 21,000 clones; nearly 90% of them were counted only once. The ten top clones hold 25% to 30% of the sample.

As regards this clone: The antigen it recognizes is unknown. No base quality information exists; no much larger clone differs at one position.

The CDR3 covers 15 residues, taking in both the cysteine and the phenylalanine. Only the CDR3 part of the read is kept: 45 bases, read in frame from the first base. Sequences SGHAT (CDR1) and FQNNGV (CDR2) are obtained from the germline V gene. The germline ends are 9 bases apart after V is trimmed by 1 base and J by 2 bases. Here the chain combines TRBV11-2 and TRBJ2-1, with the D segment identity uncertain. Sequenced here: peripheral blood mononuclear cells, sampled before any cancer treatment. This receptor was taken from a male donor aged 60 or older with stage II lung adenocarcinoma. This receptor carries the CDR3 CASSLGSPTYNEQFF. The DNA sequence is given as TGTGCCAGCAGCTTAGGATCACCCACCTACAATGAGCAGTTCTTC.